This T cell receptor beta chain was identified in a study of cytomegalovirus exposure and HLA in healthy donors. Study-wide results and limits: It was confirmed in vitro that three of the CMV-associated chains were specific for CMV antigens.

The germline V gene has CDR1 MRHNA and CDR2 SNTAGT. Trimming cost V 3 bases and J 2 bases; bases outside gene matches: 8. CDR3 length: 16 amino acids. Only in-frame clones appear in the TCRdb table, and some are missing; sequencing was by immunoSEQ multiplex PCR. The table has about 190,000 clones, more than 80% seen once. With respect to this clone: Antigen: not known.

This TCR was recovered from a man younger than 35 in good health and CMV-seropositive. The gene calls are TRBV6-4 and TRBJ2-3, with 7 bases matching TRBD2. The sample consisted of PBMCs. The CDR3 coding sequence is TGTGCCAGCAGTGATCATGGGGAGGGACCCACAGATACGCAGTATTTT. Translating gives CASSDHGEGPTDTQYF.